What follows describes a single T cell receptor (beta chain). Its antigen is still unknown. These data originate in a study of Ad26.COV2.S vaccination and SARS-CoV-2 variants. General study results and limits: Reported post-vaccination CD8+ and CD4+ T cell responses to spike showed substantial breadth. The analyses of TCR breadth and depth may have understated the size of total T cell responses. Comparable non-spike TCR breadth was observed in vaccine and placebo recipients.

Only in-frame clones appear in the TCRdb table, and some are missing; sequencing was by immunoSEQ multiplex PCR. The sample lists 200,000 to 250,000 clones; roughly 90% were seen once. The treatment here: about 20 received Ad26.COV2.S at low or high dose, single or two shots; 5 received placebo; per-sample allocation not given. Samples were taken on day 63 after the first vaccine or placebo injection. The sequenced sample was peripheral blood, obtained in a trial of Ad26.COV2.S vaccine versus placebo. This receptor was taken from a person between 18 and 59 years old who received the Ad26.COV2.S COVID-19 vaccine or a placebo.

The CDR3 DNA sequence: TGCGCCAGCAGCTACTATCACCTAGCGGGGGGCACAGATACGCAGTATTTT. Translating gives CASSYYHLAGGTDTQYF. The rearrangement joins TRBV5-1 to TRBJ2-3; TRBD2 matches 10 bases. The CDR3 has 17 residues. V was clipped by 3 bases and J by 1 base; unmatched bases: 8. Germline V gives CDR1 SGHRS, CDR2 YFSETQ.